The T cell receptor (beta chain) under discussion was sequenced for a study of T cell changes during pregnancy in multiple sclerosis. Profiling relied on immunoSEQ multiplex PCR, and the TCRdb table lists in-frame clones only, not all of them. The sample lists around 70,000 clones, 92% occurring once. This receptor was identified in a female donor with multiple sclerosis, enrolled in a pregnancy study. The sample consisted of peripheral blood, taken before pregnancy.

CDR3 residues: CASGPRGASGNEQFF. The CDR3 region has the DNA TGTGCCAGCGGACCTCGAGGGGCTAGCGGCAATGAGCAGTTCTTC. This chain joins TRBV28 and TRBJ2-1; 7 bases are a match to TRBD2. V lost 8 bases, J lost 6 bases, and 13 bases stayed unmatched. CDR1 and CDR2 from the germline V gene are MDHEN and SYDVKM. The CDR3 is 15 residues long.